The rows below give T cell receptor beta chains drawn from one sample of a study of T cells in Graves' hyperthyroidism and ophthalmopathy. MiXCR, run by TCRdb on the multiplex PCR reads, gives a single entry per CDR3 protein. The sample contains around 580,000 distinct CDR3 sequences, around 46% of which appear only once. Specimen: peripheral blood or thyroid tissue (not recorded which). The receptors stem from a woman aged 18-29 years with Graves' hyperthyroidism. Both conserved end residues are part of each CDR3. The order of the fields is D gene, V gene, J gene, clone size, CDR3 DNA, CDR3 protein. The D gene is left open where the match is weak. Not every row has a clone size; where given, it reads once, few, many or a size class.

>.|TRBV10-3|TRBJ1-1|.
TGTGCCATCAGTGAGTCACCTGGGGGAGCTTTCTTT
CAISESPGGAFF
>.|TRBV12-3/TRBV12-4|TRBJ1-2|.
TGTGCCAGCACGGAACAGGCGGTTGGTGGCTATGGCTACACCTTC
CASTEQAVGGYGYTF
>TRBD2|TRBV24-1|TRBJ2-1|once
TGTGCCACCAGTGATTTGCGCTGGGGGGGTCCCTACAATGAGCAGTTCTTC
CATSDLRWGGPYNEQFF
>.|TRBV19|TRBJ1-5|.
TGTGCCTGGAGTCCTAATGGCAATCAGCCCCAGCATTTT
CAWSPNGNQPQHF
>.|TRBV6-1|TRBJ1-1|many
TGTGCCAGCAGTGAATATCCGGAGAACACTGAAGCTTTCTTT
CASSEYPENTEAFF
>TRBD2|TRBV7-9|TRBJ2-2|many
TGTGCCAGCAGCCCTTGGACTAGCGGGAGGTCCGGGGAGCTGTTTTTT
CASSPWTSGRSGELFF
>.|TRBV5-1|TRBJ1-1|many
TGCGCCAGCAGCTTGCTAAGAGGGACCACTGAAGCTTTCTTT
CASSLLRGTTEAFF
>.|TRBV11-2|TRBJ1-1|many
TGTGCCAGCAGCTTCCGCCCGGGACACTTCACTGAAGCTTTCTTT
CASSFRPGHFTEAFF
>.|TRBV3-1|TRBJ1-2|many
TGTGCCAGCAGCCAACCCCTGGGCGGTGGCTACACCTTC
CASSQPLGGGYTF
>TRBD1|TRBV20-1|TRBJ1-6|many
TGCAGTGCTAGAGAGGGGGGACAGCCTTCTAATTCACCCCTCCACTTT
CSAREGGQPSNSPLHF
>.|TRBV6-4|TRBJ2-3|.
TGTGCCAGCAGTCTACAGGGGAGGACCACAGATACGCAGTATTTT
CASSLQGRTTDTQYF
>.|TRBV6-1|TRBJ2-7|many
TGTGCCAGCAGTGAAGCGCTCAGTTTGAGGAGTCTGCAGTACTTC
CASSEALSLRSLQYF
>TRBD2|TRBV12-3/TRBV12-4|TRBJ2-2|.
TGTGCCAGCAGCTCTAGCGGCGGTCCCGGGGAGCTGTTTTTT
CASSSSGGPGELFF
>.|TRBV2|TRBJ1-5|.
TGTGCCAGCACCAAGGGGGAGACCCAGCATTTT
CASTKGETQHF
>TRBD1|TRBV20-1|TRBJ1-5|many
TGCAGTGCTAGCCCGGGACAGGGGGCCAATCAGCCCCAGCATTTT
CSASPGQGANQPQHF
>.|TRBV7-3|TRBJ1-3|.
TGTGCCAACAGCTTGAGGACCGGAAACACCACATATTTT
CANSLRTGNTTYF
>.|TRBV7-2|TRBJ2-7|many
TGTGCCAGCAGCCCATCCCGCTCCTACGAGCAGTACTTC
CASSPSRSYEQYF
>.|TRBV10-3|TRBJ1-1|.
TGTGCCATCAGTGGGGTGAATACTGAAGCTTTCTTT
CAISGVNTEAFF
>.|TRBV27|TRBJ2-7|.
TGTGCCAGCAGTACCCTTCGCGGGATCACCTACGAGCAGTACTTC
CASSTLRGITYEQYF
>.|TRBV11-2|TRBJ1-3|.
TGTGCCAGCAGCTTAGATTTTTCGAGCTCTGGATCTCCCGCATATTTT
CASSLDFSSSGSPAYF
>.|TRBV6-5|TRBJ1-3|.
TGTGCCAGCAGTTACGGCGGGAGGGCTCGAGAGACCATATATTTT
CASSYGGRARETIYF
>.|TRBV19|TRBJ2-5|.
TGTGCCAGTAGTATATTCCCGGGACCTCAAGAGACCCAGTACTTC
CASSIFPGPQETQYF
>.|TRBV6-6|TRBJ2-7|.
TGTGCCAGCAGCGCCGGCGGGTCGACCTACGAGCAGTACTTC
CASSAGGSTYEQYF
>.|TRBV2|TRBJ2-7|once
TGTGCCAGCGTTCCCGGGGGCAGCGGGCACTACGAGCAGTACTTC
CASVPGGSGHYEQYF
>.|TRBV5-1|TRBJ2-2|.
TGCGCCAGCAGCCGCTCGGCGGGTTTCACCGGGGAGCTGTTTTTT
CASSRSAGFTGELFF
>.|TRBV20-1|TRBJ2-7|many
TGCAGTGCTAAGATTGACTACGAGCAGTACTTC
CSAKIDYEQYF